This record concerns one TCR beta chain sequence. Its antigen is unknown. The sample originates from a study of blood T cells in healthy people across ages. The CDR3 is made up of 16 amino acids. Germline values: CDR1 SGHAT, CDR2 FQNNGV. V trimming: 6 bases; J trimming: 3 bases; junction bases outside the gene matches: 12. Using a J-beta primer mix together with a sample-barcoded 5' primer, a second PCR was run for about 6 to 11 cycles. Each cDNA molecule was tagged by a template-switch adaptor with 12 random nucleotides. TCRdb re-called the 5' RACE reads with MiXCR, one entry per CDR3 protein. The table has about 1.4 million distinct CDR3 sequences, roughly 59% seen once. Study results and caveats: The diversity estimates, figures obtained from one million T cells, were considered underestimates. For the donors, CMV status was unknown and possibly confounded expanded clonotype changes. It was found that TCR beta diversity correlated strongly with the percentage of naive T cells.

The chain employs TRBV11-2 and TRBJ1-1; TRBD1 matches at 8 bases. The clonotype was recovered from a man aged 18 to 29 in good health. The sample was blood. CDR3 sequence (DNA): TGTGCCAGCAGGACAGAGACAGGGGTTCAGGACACTGAAGCTTTCTTT. This translates into CASRTETGVQDTEAFF.